The 23 T cell receptor beta chains given below trace back to one sample, sequenced in a study of beta chain features in type 1 diabetes (dated by TCRdb to the late 2010s). General study outcomes and caveats: A moderate but significant shortening of TCRB CDR3 length was observed in type 1 diabetes patients in all four CD4+ subsets.

Library preparation employed the immunoSEQ multiplex PCR assay. The entire isolated RNA was reverse transcribed using the High Capacity cDNA Reverse Transcription Kit, and thus expressed TCRB transcripts were sequenced. TCRdb took this table from immuneACCESS and kept in-frame rearrangements with V and J called. Such tables lack part of the clones; where checked against another copy, unresolved V genes explain under half of the gap, and the rest is unexplained. This sample lists about 180,000 clones; 7.8% were detected once. The ten biggest clones cover more than 0.75% of the sample. Which antigens these TCRs recognize remains unknown. Sample: central memory CD4+ T cells from blood. Receptors were obtained from a woman between 35 and 50 years old with type 1 diabetes.

The table lists this clone with a few counts. The chain couples TRBV5-1 to TRBJ2-1; D possibly corresponds to TRBD2 (6 bases). V lost 4 bases to trimming and J lost 3 bases, with 11 bases between them. Germline V gene sequence: CDR1 SGHRS, CDR2 YFSETQ. CDR3 length: 14 residues. The chain's CDR3 is CASSTGLVYNEQFF. Written as DNA, the CDR3 is TGCGCCAGCAGCACGGGACTCGTCTACAATGAGCAGTTCTTC.

The V gene is TRBV28, the J gene TRBJ2-1; 7 bases are a match to TRBD1. V lost 2 bases, J lost 4 bases, and 2 bases stayed unmatched. CDR3 length: 14 amino acids. The germline gives CDR1 MDHEN, CDR2 SYDVKM. CDR3 loop: CASSLPDRYNEQFF. The CDR3 DNA is TGTGCCAGCAGTTTACCGGACAGGTACAATGAGCAGTTCTTC.

The chain joins TRBV30 to TRBJ1-1, with no clear D. The CDR3 loop spans 14 amino acids. The V end lost 3 bases, the J end lost 1 base, and 12 bases lay between the germline ends. Germline assignment: CDR1 GTSNPN and CDR2 SVGIG (reference sequence). In nucleotides, the CDR3 is TGTGCCTGGAGCCTAATCGAGGGGAACACTGAAGCTTTCTTT. This sequence encodes CAWSLIEGNTEAFF.

This clone was detected ten times or more. This sequence joins TRBV27 and TRBJ2-6, with TRBD1 matching over 8 bases. Germline values: CDR1 MNHEY, CDR2 SMNVEV (reference sequence). J was trimmed by 0 bases and V by 2 bases; bases with no gene match: 3. This CDR3 contains 17 residues. The CDR3 DNA is TGTGCCAGCAGTTTACCCGACAGGGGCTCTGGGGCCAACGTCCTGACTTTC. Protein sequence: CASSLPDRGSGANVLTF.

In this sample, this clone turned up a few times. The chain employs TRBV30 and TRBJ2-1; 11 bases map to TRBD2. The J segment lost 5 bases and the V segment lost 5 bases, leaving 2 bases of the junction unmatched. The CDR3 consists of 13 residues. Germline V gene sequence: CDR1 GTSNPN, CDR2 SVGIG (reference sequence). CDR3 region: CAWELAGDNEQFF. The CDR3 nucleotides are TGTGCCTGGGAACTAGCGGGGGACAATGAGCAGTTCTTC.

About this clone: Its ends do not fully match the called genes, so a read error is possible. The CDR3 reads CANSSRANYGYTF. CDR3 in DNA: TGTGCCAACAGTAGCCGAGCTAACTATGGCTACACCTTC. This chain connects TRBV27 to TRBJ1-2; no reliable D call. The CDR3 loop spans 13 amino acids. CDR1 MNHEY and CDR2 SMNVEV come from the germline V gene (reference sequence).

The chain is built from TRBV2 and TRBJ1-1; D is ambiguous. This CDR3 has 10 residues. V lost 6 bases to trimming and J lost 11 bases, with 10 bases between them. Germline lookup yields CDR1 SNHLY and CDR2 FYNNEI. The CDR3 DNA is TGTGCCAGCAGGGAGCAGTCTGCTTTCTTT. Translation: CASREQSAFF.

The chain combines TRBV7-9 with TRBJ1-4, with D tentatively TRBD1 (6 bases). This CDR3 spans 14 amino acids. Germline V gene sequence: CDR1 SEHNR, CDR2 FQNEAQ (reference sequence). V gave up 4 bases and J gave up 10 bases, with 16 bases separating them. The chain's CDR3 is CASSSQGQSGKLFF. In DNA, the CDR3 is TGTGCCAGCAGCTCCCAAGGACAGTCGGGAAAACTGTTTTTT.

This clone has just a few counts. At the DNA level, this CDR3 is encoded by other sequences in the same sample as well. CDR3 in amino acids: CASSDGDQPQHF. In DNA form, the CDR3 reads TGTGCCAGCAGCGACGGAGATCAGCCCCAGCATTTT. V and J are TRBV9 and TRBJ1-5; D remains unclear. V dropped 3 bases and J dropped 5 bases, with 6 bases sitting between them. There are 12 residues in the CDR3. CDR1 is SGDLS and CDR2 is YYNGEE in the germline V gene.

This clone was detected only a few times. The chain has TRBV29-1 and TRBJ1-2; TRBD1 is a possible D gene (5 bases). The V end lost 0 bases, the J end lost 1 base, and 12 bases lay between the germline ends. The CDR3 spans 15 residues. CDR1 and CDR2 (germline): SQVTM, ANQGSEA. The CDR3 reads CSVEDRRVGNYGYTF. In DNA form, the CDR3 reads TGCAGCGTTGAAGATCGCAGGGTGGGTAACTATGGCTACACCTTC.

The table lists this clone with a few counts. The chain has TRBV18 and TRBJ1-1; 7 bases match TRBD1. The CDR3 is 16 amino acids. J gave up 5 bases and V 5 bases, and 14 bases lay outside the gene matches. Germline V gene data show CDR1 as KGHSH and CDR2 as LQKENI. CDR3 in amino acids: CASSTSTGHSGTEAFF. In DNA form, the CDR3 reads TGTGCCAGCTCAACGTCGACAGGGCACAGTGGAACTGAAGCTTTCTTT.

The rearrangement joins TRBV6-5 to TRBJ2-7; weak D call: TRBD2 (6 bases). The CDR3 sequence is 15 residues long. The V and J ends lost 0 bases and 1 base respectively, with 10 bases between them. From germline, CDR1 is MNHEY and CDR2 SVGAGI. The CDR3 nucleotides read TGTGCCAGCAGTTACTCCCCGGGACTTTCCTACGAGCAGTACTTC. This gives the protein CASSYSPGLSYEQYF.

This clone was counted a few times. The chain recombines TRBV29-1 with TRBJ2-5; a possible D gene is TRBD1 (5 bases). The CDR3 runs to 13 residues. V shed 4 bases and J shed 5 bases, with 14 bases lying between them. The germline V gene has CDR1 SQVTM and CDR2 ANQGSEA. The CDR3, as DNA: TGCAGCGTTGGCCTCGGACAAGGGGAGACCCAGTACTTC. Translating gives CSVGLGQGETQYF.

There are a few counts of this clone. This chain joins TRBV25-1 and TRBJ1-2; a possible D gene is TRBD1 (6 bases). Germline V lookup: CDR1 MGHDK, CDR2 SYGVNS. The length of the CDR3 is 15 residues. V was cut by 5 bases and J by 0 bases, with 13 bases left in between. CDR3 in amino acids: CASSTTGRANYGYTF. DNA for the CDR3: TGTGCCAGCAGTACCACAGGGCGGGCTAACTATGGCTACACCTTC.

V usage is TRBV11-2 and J usage is TRBJ2-3, with 10 bases matching TRBD1. Germline V gives CDR1 SGHAT, CDR2 FQNNGV. The CDR3 loop spans 15 amino acids. V lost 6 bases, J lost 3 bases, and 6 bases stayed unmatched. The chain's CDR3 is CASRPGDRGTDTQYF. CDR3 coding DNA: TGTGCCAGCAGACCCGGGGACAGGGGTACAGATACGCAGTATTTT.

This clone has just a few counts. V and J are TRBV18 and TRBJ1-1, with D perhaps TRBD1 (6 bases). The CDR3 has 16 residues. Between the trimmed V and J ends, which lost 3 bases and 1 base, there was a span of 15 bases. Looked up from germline, CDR1 is KGHSH and CDR2 is LQKENI. CDR3 bases: TGTGCCAGCTCACCTCCAAACGGGGGGGCGAACACTGAAGCTTTCTTT. Encoded protein: CASSPPNGGANTEAFF.

This clone was seen many times. The genes are TRBV5-4 and TRBJ2-1; 7 nucleotides align to TRBD1. The V gene end was trimmed by 3 bases and the J gene end by 16 bases; junction bases not matched to a gene: 10. Per germline, CDR1 SGHNT and CDR2 YYREEE (reference sequence). The CDR3 length is 12 residues. The CDR3 sequence is CASSSETGVGFF. In nucleotides, the CDR3 is TGTGCCAGCAGCTCGGAAACAGGGGTCGGTTTCTTC.

The table lists this clone with a few counts. This sequence joins TRBV7-9 and TRBJ2-6; 8 positions match TRBD1. Trimming cost V 3 bases and J 4 bases; bases outside gene matches: 11. Germline V gene data show CDR1 as SEHNR and CDR2 as FQNEAQ (reference sequence). The CDR3 has 18 amino acids. CDR3 bases: TGTGCCAGCAGCTTTAGGCCGACAGGGGTTGAGGGGGCCAACGTCCTGACTTTC. It yields the protein CASSFRPTGVEGANVLTF.

This chain connects TRBV9 to TRBJ2-5; TRBD1 matches 10 bases. J was trimmed by 5 bases and V by 2 bases; bases with no gene match: 9. CDR3 length: 16 residues. The germline gives CDR1 SGDLS, CDR2 YYNGEE. The CDR3, as DNA: TGTGCCAGCAGCGTCCTCGGGACAGGGGACGGGGAGACCCAGTACTTC. Translating it yields CASSVLGTGDGETQYF.

The genes are TRBV7-2 and TRBJ1-2; D is possibly TRBD1 (6 bases). From germline, CDR1 is SGHTA and CDR2 FQGNSA. V was cut by 1 base and J by 0 bases, with 12 bases left in between. The CDR3 runs 16 residues. The DNA for the CDR3 is TGTGCCAGCAGCTTAGATGGGACACCAGCTAACTATGGCTACACCTTC. Its protein product is CASSLDGTPANYGYTF.

The chain links TRBV28 to TRBJ2-7; D possibly corresponds to TRBD1 (5 bases). The CDR3 loop spans 14 amino acids. V gave up 3 bases and J gave up 3 bases, with 12 bases separating them. The germline gives CDR1 MDHEN, CDR2 SYDVKM. Written as DNA, the CDR3 is TGTGCCAGCAGTTTTCGTCCAGGGCTCTACGAGCAGTACTTC. It codes for CASSFRPGLYEQYF.

This clone was recorded a few times. This sample includes further DNA sequences coding for the same CDR3. The J gene is TRBJ2-1, the V gene TRBV5-1, with a tentative D call TRBD2 (5 bases). Germline assignment: CDR1 SGHRS and CDR2 YFSETQ. Trimming left V 4 bases short and J 0 bases short, with 11 bases between. CDR3 length: 15 amino acids. The DNA of the CDR3 is TGCGCCAGCAGCCCTGTCGCGGGCTCCTACAATGAGCAGTTCTTC. Translating it yields CASSPVAGSYNEQFF.

This clone appeared a few times. This sequence joins TRBV5-1 and TRBJ1-3; no clear D. Trimming pared 2 bases from V and 0 bases from J, leaving 12 bases between. The CDR3 is 16 residues long. Germline CDR1 SGHRS, CDR2 YFSETQ. The CDR3 coding sequence is TGCGCCAGCAGCTTCGGCACGGCGGACTCTGGAAACACCATATATTTT. It specifies CASSFGTADSGNTIYF. The full variable domain, its missing parts supplied by reference TRBV5-1 and TRBJ1-3, is KAGVTQTPRYLIKTRGQQVTLSCSPISGHRSVSWYQQTPGQGLQFLFEYFSETQRNKGNFPGRFSGRQFSNSRSEMNVSTLELGDSALYLCASSFGTADSGNTIYFGEGSWLTVV.